Presented here are 6 T cell receptor beta chains from one specimen sequenced in a study of breast tumors, draining lymph nodes, adjacent tissues. TCRdb analysed the multiplex PCR reads with MiXCR anew, one entry per CDR3 protein. This sample yields under 250,000 distinct CDR3 sequences, of which roughly 32% are seen a single time; roughly 1.3% belongs to the top ten. Breast cancer patients provided tissue from their axillary draining lymph nodes. The sequenced sample was axillary lymph node tissue. The receptors derive from a female donor with breast cancer. Some clones in this sample may be carry-over from other donors' samples.

In this sample, this clonotype turned up many times. The chain couples TRBV28 to TRBJ1-5; TRBD1 might be the D (6 bases). V was clipped by 5 bases and J by 7 bases, with 18 bases between them. CDR1 and CDR2 (germline): MDHEN, SYDVKM. The CDR3 is 15 amino acids. The CDR3 DNA reads as TGTGCCAGCAGTCCATCAGGGGTTTTCGGCCAGCCCCAGCATTTT. Its translation is CASSPSGVFGQPQHF.

This clonotype was detected many times. J is TRBJ2-3 and V is TRBV15, with 9 bases fitting TRBD2. Germline assignment: CDR1 LNHNV and CDR2 YYDKDF (reference sequence). The CDR3 sequence is 13 residues long. V was pared by 6 bases and J by 4 bases, with 2 bases of the junction left unmatched. CDR3 sequence (DNA): TGTGCCACCAGGGAGCGGGAGGCAGATACGCAGTATTTT. Translation: CATREREADTQYF.

The V call is TRBV2, the J call TRBJ1-4; no clear D gene. V lost 7 bases and J 7 bases, leaving 7 bases between the germline ends. CDR1 and CDR2 (germline): SNHLY, FYNNEI. The CDR3 is 11 residues long. CDR3 in amino acids: CASTEGEKLFF. The DNA for the CDR3 is TGTGCCAGCACCGAGGGTGAAAAACTGTTTTTT.

This clonotype was seen at least ten times. This could be a read error, since a much larger clone is one nucleotide away. CDR3 sequence: CRADRGNYGSTF. For the CDR3, the DNA is TGCAGGGCGGACAGGGGAAACTATGGCTCCACCTTC. V usage is TRBV20-1 and J usage is TRBJ1-2; 9 bases match TRBD1. Germline assignment: CDR1 DFQATT and CDR2 SNEGSKA (reference sequence). The CDR3 is 12 amino acids.

There are a few counts of this clonotype. The chain has TRBV5-1 and TRBJ1-1; TRBD1 matches 9 bases. CDR1 is SGHRS and CDR2 is YFSETQ in the germline V gene. The CDR3 has 14 amino acids. The junction had 6 bases not matched to a gene; V was cut back by 2 bases and J by 7 bases. The chain's CDR3 is CASSLLQGAGEAFF. CDR3 bases: TGCGCCAGCAGCTTACTACAGGGGGCTGGTGAAGCTTTCTTT.

The V call is TRBV7-4, the J call TRBJ1-4; TRBD1 is a possible D gene (5 bases). In germline, CDR1 is SGHVT, CDR2 SQSDAQ. V shed 4 bases and J shed 2 bases, with 38 bases lying between them. This CDR3 has 24 amino acids. The DNA for the CDR3 is TGTGCCAGCAGCTCCATCTCCGGGACTAGCCAGGTCAGGCAGATACGCAGTACTAATGAAAAACTGTTTTTT. Translation: CASSSISGTSQVRQIRSTNEKLFF.